This T cell receptor beta chain was sequenced for a study of T-cell memory formation after mild COVID-19. TCRdb re-called the 5' RACE reads through MiXCR, storing one row per CDR3 protein. This table has fewer than 500,000 distinct CDR3 sequences, roughly 23% appearing once. From germline, CDR1 is MNHEY and CDR2 SMNVEV (reference sequence). The CDR3 is made up of 12 amino acids. The V gene lost 4 bases and the J gene lost 14 bases, with 16 bases spanning the gap. This clonotype was obtained from an adult woman who had mild COVID-19 (a few samples of this study predate the infection). Cell type and time point are not known. The sample was PBMCs or a T cell subset sorted from them (not recorded which). This chain connects TRBV27 to TRBJ2-3; D may be TRBD1 (6 bases). In nucleotides, the CDR3 is TGTGCCAGCAGTTCTCTACTAAGACAGGCGTATTTT. Encoded protein: CASSSLLRQAYF.